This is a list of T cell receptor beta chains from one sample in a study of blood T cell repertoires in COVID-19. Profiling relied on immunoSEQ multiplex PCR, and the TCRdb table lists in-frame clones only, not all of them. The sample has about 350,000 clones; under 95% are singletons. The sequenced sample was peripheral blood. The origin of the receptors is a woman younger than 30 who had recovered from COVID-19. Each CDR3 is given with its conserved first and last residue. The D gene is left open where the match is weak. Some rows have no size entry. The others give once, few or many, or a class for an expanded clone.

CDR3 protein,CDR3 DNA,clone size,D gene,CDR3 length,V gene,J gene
CASRPGTGVETQYF,TGTGCCAGCAGGCCCGGGACAGGGGTAGAGACCCAGTACTTC,NA,TRBD1,14,TRBV2,TRBJ2-5
CASSLGSETQYF,TGTGCCAGCAGCTTGGGTTCGGAGACCCAGTACTTC,once,NA,12,TRBV5-6,TRBJ2-5
CASSPRRVRGNQPQHF,TGTGCCAGCAGCCCCAGGCGGGTTAGAGGCAATCAGCCCCAGCATTTT,NA,NA,16,TRBV7-8,TRBJ1-5
CASSYTSGSTDTQYF,TGTGCCAGCAGCTATACTAGCGGGAGCACAGATACGCAGTATTTT,NA,TRBD2,15,TRBV27,TRBJ2-3
CASSPFSRVRQPQHF,TGTGCCAGCTCACCATTTAGCCGGGTACGTCAGCCCCAGCATTTT,NA,NA,15,TRBV18,TRBJ1-5
CSASTGGISEAFF,TGCAGTGCTAGTACAGGGGGAATCTCTGAAGCTTTCTTT,NA,TRBD1,13,TRBV20-1,TRBJ1-1
CSVLLDGELFF,TGCAGCGTTTTACTTGACGGGGAGCTGTTTTTT,NA,NA,11,TRBV29-1,TRBJ2-2
CASSAQPQGRGEKLFF,TGTGCCAGCAGTGCGCAACCACAGGGCCGGGGCGAAAAACTGTTTTTT,NA,NA,16,TRBV25-1,TRBJ1-4
CASSLFGSREVTDTQYF,TGTGCCAGCAGCTTGTTCGGTTCGCGGGAGGTAACAGATACGCAGTATTTT,NA,TRBD2,17,TRBV5-8,TRBJ2-3
CAITEQGQMGNGYTF,TGTGCCATCACCGAACAGGGGCAAATGGGGAATGGCTACACCTTC,NA,TRBD1,15,TRBV10-3,TRBJ1-2
CASSQFLGNTIYF,TGTGCCAGCAGCCAGTTCTTGGGAAACACCATATATTTT,NA,NA,13,TRBV3-1/TRBV3-2,TRBJ1-3
CATSGHRGQGFTEAFF,TGTGCCACCAGTGGCCACCGAGGACAGGGTTTCACTGAAGCTTTCTTT,NA,TRBD1,16,TRBV24-1,TRBJ1-1
CASSESGLAGGGDEQFF,TGCGCCAGCAGTGAGTCGGGACTAGCGGGAGGAGGGGATGAGCAGTTCTTC,NA,TRBD2,17,TRBV10-2,TRBJ2-1
CASSLAADFRNTGELFF,TGTGCCAGCAGCTTAGCGGCGGACTTCCGGAACACCGGGGAGCTGTTTTTT,NA,NA,17,TRBV11-2,TRBJ2-2
CASSILGASGNTIYF,TGTGCCAGCAGCATCTTGGGGGCCTCTGGAAACACCATATATTTT,NA,NA,15,TRBV5-5,TRBJ1-3
CASSARSRGRREQFF,TGCGCCAGCAGCGCAAGATCTAGGGGCCGGCGTGAGCAGTTCTTC,NA,NA,15,TRBV4-1,TRBJ2-1
CASSLRPGRGAFF,TGTGCCAGCAGTTTACGCCCAGGGCGGGGAGCTTTCTTT,NA,NA,13,TRBV28,TRBJ1-1
CASSPFVGTGEETQYF,TGTGCCAGCTCACCCTTTGTTGGGACAGGGGAAGAGACCCAGTACTTC,NA,TRBD1,16,TRBV18,TRBJ2-5
CATSDFARGDEQFF,TGTGCCACCAGTGATTTCGCCAGGGGCGATGAGCAGTTCTTC,NA,NA,14,TRBV24-1,TRBJ2-1
CASSLAAGGYNEQFF,TGTGCCAGCAGCTTGGCGGCAGGGGGCTACAATGAGCAGTTCTTC,NA,TRBD1,15,TRBV7-2,TRBJ2-1
CASSPTSVLTDTQYF,TGTGCCAGCAGTCCCACTAGCGTACTCACAGATACGCAGTATTTT,NA,TRBD2,15,TRBV2,TRBJ2-3
CASSRDRVGGELFF,TGCGCCAGCAGCCGGGACAGGGTGGGCGGGGAGCTGTTTTTT,NA,TRBD1,14,TRBV4-3,TRBJ2-2